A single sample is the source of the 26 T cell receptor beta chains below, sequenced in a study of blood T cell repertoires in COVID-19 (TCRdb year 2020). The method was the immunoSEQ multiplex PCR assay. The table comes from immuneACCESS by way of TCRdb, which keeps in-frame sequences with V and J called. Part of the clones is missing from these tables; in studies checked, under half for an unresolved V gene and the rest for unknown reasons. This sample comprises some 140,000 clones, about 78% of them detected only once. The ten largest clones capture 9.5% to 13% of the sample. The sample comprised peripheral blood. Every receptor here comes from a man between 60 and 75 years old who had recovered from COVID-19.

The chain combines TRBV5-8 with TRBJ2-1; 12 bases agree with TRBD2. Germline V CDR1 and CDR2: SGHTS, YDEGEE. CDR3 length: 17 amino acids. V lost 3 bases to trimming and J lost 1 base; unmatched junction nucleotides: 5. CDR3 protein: CASSYGLAGSSYNEQFF. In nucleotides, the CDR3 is TGTGCCAGCAGCTATGGACTAGCGGGGTCTTCCTACAATGAGCAGTTCTTC. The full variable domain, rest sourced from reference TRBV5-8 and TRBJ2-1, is EAGVTQSPTHLIKTRGQQATLRCSPISGHTSVYWYQQALGLGLQFLLWYDEGEERNRGNFPPRFSGRQFPNYSSELNVNALELEDSALYLCASSYGLAGSSYNEQFFGPGTRLTVL.

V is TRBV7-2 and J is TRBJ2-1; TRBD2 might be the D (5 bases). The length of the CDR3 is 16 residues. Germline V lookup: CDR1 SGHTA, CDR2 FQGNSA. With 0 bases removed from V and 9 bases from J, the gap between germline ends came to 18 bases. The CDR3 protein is CASSLAGSIASREQFF. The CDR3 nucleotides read TGTGCCAGCAGCTTAGCAGGGAGTATCGCATCCCGTGAGCAGTTCTTC. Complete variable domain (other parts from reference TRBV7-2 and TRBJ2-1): GAGVSQSPSNKVTEKGKDVELRCDPISGHTALYWYRQSLGQGLEFLIYFQGNSAPDKSGLPSDRFSAERTGGSVSTLTIQRTQQEDSAVYLCASSLAGSIASREQFFGPGTRLTVL.

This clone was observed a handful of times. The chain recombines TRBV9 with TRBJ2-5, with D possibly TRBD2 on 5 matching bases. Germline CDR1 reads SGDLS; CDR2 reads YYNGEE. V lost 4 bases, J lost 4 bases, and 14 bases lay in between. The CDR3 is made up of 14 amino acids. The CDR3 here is CASSQGAAAETQYF. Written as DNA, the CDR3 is TGTGCCAGCAGCCAAGGAGCGGCCGCAGAGACCCAGTACTTC.

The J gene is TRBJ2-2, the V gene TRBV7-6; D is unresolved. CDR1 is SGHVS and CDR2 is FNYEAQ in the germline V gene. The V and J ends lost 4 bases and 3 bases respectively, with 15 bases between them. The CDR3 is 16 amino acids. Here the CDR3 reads CASSSRLGPDTGELFF. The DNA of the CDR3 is TGTGCCAGCAGCTCCCGCCTAGGCCCAGACACCGGGGAGCTGTTTTTT.

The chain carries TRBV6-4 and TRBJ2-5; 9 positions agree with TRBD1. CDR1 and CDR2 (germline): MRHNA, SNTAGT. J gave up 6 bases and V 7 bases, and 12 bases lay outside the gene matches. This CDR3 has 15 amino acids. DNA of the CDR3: TGTGCCAGCAATACTACAGGGGGCCCTAGGAAGACCCAGTACTTC. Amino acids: CASNTTGGPRKTQYF.

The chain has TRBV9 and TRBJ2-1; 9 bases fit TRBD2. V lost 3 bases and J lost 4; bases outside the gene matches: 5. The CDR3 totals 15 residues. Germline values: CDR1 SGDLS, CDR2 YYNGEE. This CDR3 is CASSDRLAVYNEQFF. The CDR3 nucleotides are TGTGCCAGCAGCGACCGACTAGCGGTATACAATGAGCAGTTCTTC.

The CDR3 nucleotides read TGTGCCACACAGACAGATGGAGGGCTGGGGTCACCCCTCCACTTT. It translates to CATQTDGGLGSPLHF. This chain links TRBV6-5 with TRBJ1-6, with D possibly TRBD1 on 5 matching bases. Germline V gives CDR1 MNHEY, CDR2 SVGAGI. V was cut by 10 bases and J by 10 bases, with 23 bases left in between. This CDR3 region has 15 residues.

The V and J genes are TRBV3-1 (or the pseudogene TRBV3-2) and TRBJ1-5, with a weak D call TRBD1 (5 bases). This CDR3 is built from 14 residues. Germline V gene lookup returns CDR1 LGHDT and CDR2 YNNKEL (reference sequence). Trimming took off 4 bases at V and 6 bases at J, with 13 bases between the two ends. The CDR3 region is CASSRGPPGQPQHF. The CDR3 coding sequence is TGTGCCAGCAGCCGGGGCCCTCCGGGTCAGCCCCAGCATTTT.

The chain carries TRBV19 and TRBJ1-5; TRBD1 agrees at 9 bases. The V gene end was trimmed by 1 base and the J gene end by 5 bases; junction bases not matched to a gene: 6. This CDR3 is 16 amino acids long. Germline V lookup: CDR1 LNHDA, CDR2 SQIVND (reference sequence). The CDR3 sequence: CASSIGGDRVDQPQHF. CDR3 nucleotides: TGTGCCAGTAGTATAGGTGGGGACAGGGTTGATCAGCCCCAGCATTTT.

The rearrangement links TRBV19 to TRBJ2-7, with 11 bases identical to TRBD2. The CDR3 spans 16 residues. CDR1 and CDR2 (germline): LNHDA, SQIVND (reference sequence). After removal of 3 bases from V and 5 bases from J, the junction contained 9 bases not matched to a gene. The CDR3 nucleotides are TGTGCCAGTAGTATCCGAGGACTAGCGGGTACCCACGAGCAGTACTTC. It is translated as CASSIRGLAGTHEQYF.

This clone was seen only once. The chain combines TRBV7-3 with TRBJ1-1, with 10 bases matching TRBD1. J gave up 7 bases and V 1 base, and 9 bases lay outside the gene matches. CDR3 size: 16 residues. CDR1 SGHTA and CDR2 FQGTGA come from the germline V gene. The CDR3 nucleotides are TGTGCCAGCAGCTTAATTCCGGGACAGGGGATTCGTGAAGCTTTCTTT. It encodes CASSLIPGQGIREAFF.

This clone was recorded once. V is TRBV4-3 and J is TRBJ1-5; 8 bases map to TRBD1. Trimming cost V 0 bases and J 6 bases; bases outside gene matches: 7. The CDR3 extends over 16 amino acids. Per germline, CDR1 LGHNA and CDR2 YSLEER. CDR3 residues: CASSQDWGQVFQPQHF. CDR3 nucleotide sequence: TGCGCCAGCAGCCAAGATTGGGGACAGGTATTTCAGCCCCAGCATTTT.

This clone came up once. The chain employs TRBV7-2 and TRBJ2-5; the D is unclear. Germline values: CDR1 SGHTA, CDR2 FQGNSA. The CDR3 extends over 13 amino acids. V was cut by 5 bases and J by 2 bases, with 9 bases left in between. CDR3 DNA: TGTGCCAGCAGCGCACGGTCACAAGAGACCCAGTACTTC. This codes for CASSARSQETQYF.

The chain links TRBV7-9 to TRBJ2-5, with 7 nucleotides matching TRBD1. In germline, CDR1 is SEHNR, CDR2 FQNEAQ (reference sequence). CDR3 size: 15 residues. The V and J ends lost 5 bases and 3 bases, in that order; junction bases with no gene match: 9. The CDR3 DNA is TGTGCCAGCAGCGTCCCGACAGGGTGGGAAGAGACCCAGTACTTC. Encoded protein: CASSVPTGWEETQYF.

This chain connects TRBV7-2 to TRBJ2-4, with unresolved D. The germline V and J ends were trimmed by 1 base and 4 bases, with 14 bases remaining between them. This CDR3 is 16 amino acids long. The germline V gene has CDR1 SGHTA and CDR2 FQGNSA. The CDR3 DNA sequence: TGTGCCAGCAGCTTAGTCGCTAGTTTAAATAAAAACATTCAGTACTTC. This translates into CASSLVASLNKNIQYF.

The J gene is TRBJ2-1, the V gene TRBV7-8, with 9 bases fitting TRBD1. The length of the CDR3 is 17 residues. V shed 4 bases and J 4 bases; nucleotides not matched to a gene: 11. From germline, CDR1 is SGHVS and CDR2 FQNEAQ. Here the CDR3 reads CASSSNLNRGRYNEQFF. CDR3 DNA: TGTGCCAGCAGCTCTAACCTAAACAGGGGGCGGTACAATGAGCAGTTCTTC.

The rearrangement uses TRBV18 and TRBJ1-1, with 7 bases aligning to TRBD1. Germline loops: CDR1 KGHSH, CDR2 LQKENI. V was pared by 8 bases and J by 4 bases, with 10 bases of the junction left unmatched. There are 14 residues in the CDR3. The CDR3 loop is CASTKSQGSTEAFF. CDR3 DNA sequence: TGTGCCAGCACAAAATCACAGGGGAGCACTGAAGCTTTCTTT.

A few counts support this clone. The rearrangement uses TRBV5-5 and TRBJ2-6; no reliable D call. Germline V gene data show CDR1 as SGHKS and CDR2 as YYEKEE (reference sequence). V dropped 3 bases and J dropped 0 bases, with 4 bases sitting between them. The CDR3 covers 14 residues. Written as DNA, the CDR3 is TGTGCCAGCAGCTACAGCTCTGGGGCCAACGTCCTGACTTTC. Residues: CASSYSSGANVLTF.

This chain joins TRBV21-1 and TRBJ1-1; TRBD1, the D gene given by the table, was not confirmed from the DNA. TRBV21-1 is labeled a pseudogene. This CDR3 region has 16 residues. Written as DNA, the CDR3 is TGTGCCAGCAGCAAAGAAACGGTGAGGGGACAGACTGAAGCTTTCTTT. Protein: CASSKETVRGQTEAFF.

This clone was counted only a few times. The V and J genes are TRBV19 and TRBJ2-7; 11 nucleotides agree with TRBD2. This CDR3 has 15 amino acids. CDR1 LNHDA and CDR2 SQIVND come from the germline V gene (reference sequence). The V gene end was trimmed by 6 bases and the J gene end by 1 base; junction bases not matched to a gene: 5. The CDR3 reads CASRPTSGGSYEQYF. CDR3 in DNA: TGTGCCAGTAGGCCTACTAGCGGGGGATCCTACGAGCAGTACTTC.

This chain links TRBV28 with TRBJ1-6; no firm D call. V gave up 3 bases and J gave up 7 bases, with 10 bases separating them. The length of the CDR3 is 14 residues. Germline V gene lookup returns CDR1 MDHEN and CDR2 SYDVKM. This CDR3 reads CASSFVQKNSPLHF. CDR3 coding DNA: TGTGCCAGCAGTTTTGTACAGAAGAATTCACCCCTCCACTTT. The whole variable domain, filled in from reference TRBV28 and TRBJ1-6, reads DVKVTQSSRYLVKRTGEKVFLECVQDMDHENMFWYRQDPGLGLRLIYFSYDVKMKEKGDIPEGYSVSREKKERFSLILESASTNQTSMYLCASSFVQKNSPLHFGNGTRLTVT.

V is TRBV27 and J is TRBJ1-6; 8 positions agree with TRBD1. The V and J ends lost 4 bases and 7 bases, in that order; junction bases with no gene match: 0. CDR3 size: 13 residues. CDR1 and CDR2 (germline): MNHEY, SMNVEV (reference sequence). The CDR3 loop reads CASSWDRNSPLHF. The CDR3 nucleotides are TGTGCCAGCAGTTGGGACAGGAATTCACCCCTCCACTTT.

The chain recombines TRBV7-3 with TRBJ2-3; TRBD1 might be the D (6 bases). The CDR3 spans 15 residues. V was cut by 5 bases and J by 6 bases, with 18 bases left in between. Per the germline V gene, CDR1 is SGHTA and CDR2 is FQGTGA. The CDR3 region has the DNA TGTGCCAGCAGCCAGACCGGGACAAAGGCGGATACGCAGTATTTT. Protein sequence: CASSQTGTKADTQYF.

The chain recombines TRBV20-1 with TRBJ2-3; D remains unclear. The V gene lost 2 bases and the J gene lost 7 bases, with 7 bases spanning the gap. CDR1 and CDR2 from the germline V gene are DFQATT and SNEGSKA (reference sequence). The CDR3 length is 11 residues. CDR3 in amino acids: CSARLGNTQYF. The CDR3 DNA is TGCAGTGCTAGACTAGGAAATACGCAGTATTTT.

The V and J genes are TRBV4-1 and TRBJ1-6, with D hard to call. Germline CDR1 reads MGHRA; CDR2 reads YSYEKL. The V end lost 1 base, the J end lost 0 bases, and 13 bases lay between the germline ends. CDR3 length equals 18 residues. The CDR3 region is CASSQGGGSSSYNSPLHF. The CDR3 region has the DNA TGCGCCAGCAGCCAAGGAGGCGGCAGTTCCTCCTATAATTCACCCCTCCACTTT.

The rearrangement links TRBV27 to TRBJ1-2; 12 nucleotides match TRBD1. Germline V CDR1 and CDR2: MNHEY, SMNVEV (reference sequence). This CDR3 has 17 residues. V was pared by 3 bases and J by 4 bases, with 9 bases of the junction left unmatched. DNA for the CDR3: TGTGCCAGCAGTTTCTCGGGACAGGGGGCAAGCGGCTATGGCTACACCTTC. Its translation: CASSFSGQGASGYGYTF.